These 18 T cell receptor beta chains were all obtained from the same sample, sequenced in a study of graft-versus-host responses after intestinal transplantation. The method was immunoSEQ multiplex PCR; TCRdb's version includes in-frame clones alone and lacks a portion of them. Of some 22,000 clones in the sample, 85% to 95% were seen once. This material consisted of PBMCs, taken approximately 38 days after intestinal transplant. These receptors originate from a human patient who received an intestinal transplant, so some T cells may come from the graft donor.

This clone came up once. This CDR3 is CASSFGERGYQETQYF. CDR3 coding DNA: TGCGCCAGCAGCTTTGGTGAGAGGGGGTACCAAGAGACCCAGTACTTC. V and J are TRBV5-1 and TRBJ2-5; possible D gene TRBD1, 6 bases. This CDR3 is 16 amino acids long. Germline CDR1 and CDR2: SGHRS and YFSETQ. V was trimmed by 2 bases and J by 0 bases, leaving 14 bases between them.

V gene TRBV27 combines with J gene TRBJ1-2; D ambiguous. The CDR3 is 13 amino acids. In germline, CDR1 is MNHEY, CDR2 SMNVEV (reference sequence). V gave up 3 bases and J gave up 4 bases, with 9 bases separating them. As DNA, the CDR3 is TGTGCCAGCAGTTTGACGCCTTTCTATGGCTACACCTTC. Translating gives CASSLTPFYGYTF.

The V gene is TRBV6-5, the J gene TRBJ2-3; D not certain. Germline CDR1 and CDR2: MNHEY and SVGAGI. This CDR3 spans 14 amino acids. V lost 0 bases and J 6 bases, leaving 10 bases between the germline ends. The CDR3 nucleotides are TGTGCCAGCAGTTACTCAATCGACGGGGATACGCAGTATTTT. Residues: CASSYSIDGDTQYF.

This chain connects TRBV7-8 to TRBJ2-1, with 7 bases lining up with TRBD2. The CDR3 sequence is 16 residues long. Per germline, CDR1 SGHVS and CDR2 FQNEAQ. J was trimmed by 3 bases and V by 5 bases; bases with no gene match: 10. Here the CDR3 DNA reads TGTGCCAGCAGCGATCATCTAGCGGTCATCTACAATGAGCAGTTCTTC. This gives the protein CASSDHLAVIYNEQFF.

The V gene is TRBV27, the J gene TRBJ2-1; 9 nucleotides align to TRBD2. Germline CDR1 and CDR2: MNHEY and SMNVEV (reference sequence). The CDR3 sequence is 14 residues long. J was trimmed by 10 bases and V by 0 bases; bases with no gene match: 4. As DNA, the CDR3 is TGTGCCAGCAGTTTATCGAGACTAGCGGTGGAGCAGTTCTTC. As protein: CASSLSRLAVEQFF.

The chain carries TRBV7-9 and TRBJ1-3; maybe TRBD1 (5 bases). The CDR3 spans 12 residues. From germline, CDR1 is SEHNR and CDR2 FQNEAQ (reference sequence). Trimming took 5 bases from V and 11 from J, leaving 13 bases between them. CDR3 residues: CASSPPQGAIYF. CDR3 in DNA: TGTGCCAGCAGCCCCCCTCAAGGGGCCATATATTTT. Full variable domain (rest looked up from reference TRBV7-9 and TRBJ1-3): DTGVSQNPRHKITKRGQNVTFRCDPISEHNRLYWYRQTLGQGPEFLTYFQNEAQLEKSRLLSDRFSAERPKGSFSTLEIQRTEQGDSAMYLCASSPPQGAIYFGEGSWLTVV.

The genes are TRBV5-6 and TRBJ1-4; no definite D call. The V end was cut by 1 base, the J end by 8 bases, with 18 bases between. Germline V CDR1 and CDR2: SGHDT, YYEEEE. CDR3 length: 16 residues. In DNA form, the CDR3 reads TGTGCCAGCAGCTTGAGCTCGAGACCGGTGGGAGAAAAACTGTTTTTT. Translating it yields CASSLSSRPVGEKLFF.

The chain recombines TRBV4-2 with TRBJ2-4, with 8 bases that match TRBD1. This CDR3 contains 15 residues. Germline assignment: CDR1 LGHNA and CDR2 YNFKEQ. V lost 1 base and J lost 1; bases outside the gene matches: 0. DNA of the CDR3: TGTGCCAGCAGCCAAGGGACAGGGGCCAAAAACATTCAGTACTTC. Residues: CASSQGTGAKNIQYF.

As for this clone: Without the conserved terminal phenylalanine or tryptophan, this CDR3 likely stems from a read error. It is unclear where the CDR3 begins or ends on the DNA, so no DNA is shown, and the CDR3 is as TCRdb lists it. J is TRBJ2-7 and V is TRBV5-4. Germline V gene lookup returns CDR1 SGHNT and CDR2 YYREEE (reference sequence). The CDR3 length equals 12 residues, ends included. The CDR3: CASSPRWLTRSL.

The V and J genes are TRBV6-8 and TRBJ2-1, with 13 bases aligning to TRBD2. The CDR3 covers 18 residues. The germline V gene encodes CDR1 MNHGY and CDR2 SAAAGT. V was clipped by 3 bases and J by 4 bases; unmatched bases: 9. The CDR3 here is CASSYSQGLAGLYNEQFF. Written as DNA, the CDR3 is TGTGCCAGCAGTTATTCCCAGGGACTAGCGGGGCTTTACAATGAGCAGTTCTTC.

This chain links TRBV5-7 with TRBJ2-7; tentative D call: TRBD2 (6 bases). TRBV5-7 is marked as an open reading frame, function uncertain. Trimming took off 4 bases at V and 9 bases at J, with 11 bases between the two ends. The CDR3 extends over 11 amino acids. The CDR3: CASSGGYGQYF. CDR3 DNA: TGTGCCAGCAGCGGGGGGTATGGGCAGTACTTC.

The chain recombines TRBV9 with TRBJ2-2, with D possibly being TRBD1 (6 bases). The germline V gene encodes CDR1 SGDLS and CDR2 YYNGEE. The CDR3 is 14 amino acids. The ends were cut back, 2 bases at V and 4 bases at J, with 9 bases in the middle. The CDR3 sequence: CASSVGRGTGELFF. DNA of the CDR3: TGTGCCAGCAGCGTCGGCAGGGGCACCGGGGAGCTGTTTTTT.

The rearrangement joins TRBV7-3 to TRBJ2-5; no firm D call. Trimming removed 5 bases from V and 2 bases from J, with 9 bases in between. CDR1 and CDR2 (germline): SGHTA, FQGTGA. This CDR3 region has 13 residues. CDR3 nucleotide sequence: TGTGCCAGCAGCGTTAATGATCAAGAGACCCAGTACTTC. It is translated as CASSVNDQETQYF.

J is TRBJ1-4 and V is TRBV4-1; no clear D gene. Germline CDR1 MGHRA, CDR2 YSYEKL. The CDR3 runs to 19 residues. V was clipped by 0 bases and J by 0 bases, with 17 bases between them. In nucleotides, the CDR3 is TGCGCCAGCAGCCAAGATATCGGCCCGCCCGCTGCAACTAATGAAAAACTGTTTTTT. Translating gives CASSQDIGPPAATNEKLFF.

This chain connects TRBV10-3 to TRBJ2-5, with 16 bases lining up with TRBD2. V gave up 4 bases and J gave up 4 bases; unmatched junction bases: 6. The CDR3 is made up of 17 amino acids. Germline V gene data show CDR1 as ENHRY and CDR2 as SYGVKD. The DNA of the CDR3 is TGTGCCATCAGTGGGGGGACTAGCGGGAGGGCCCTAGAGACCCAGTACTTC. Its translation: CAISGGTSGRALETQYF.

The J gene is TRBJ1-5, the V gene TRBV6-5; 9 bases are a match to TRBD1. CDR1 is MNHEY, CDR2 SVGAGI, per germline. CDR3 length: 13 residues. V was clipped by 6 bases and J by 13 bases; unmatched bases: 10. CDR3 region: CASSDPGTGKQHF. CDR3 DNA: TGTGCCAGCAGCGACCCCGGGACAGGGAAACAGCATTTT.

The chain uses TRBV6-5 and TRBJ2-7; D unclear. Trimming removed 6 bases at V and 5 bases at J, with 8 bases between. CDR1 is MNHEY, CDR2 SVGAGI, per germline. CDR3 length: 11 amino acids. The CDR3 loop reads CASRSVNEQYF. The DNA for the CDR3 is TGTGCCAGCAGGTCGGTGAACGAGCAGTACTTC.

The J gene is TRBJ2-5, the V gene TRBV21-1. TRBV21-1 is a known pseudogene. The CDR3 is 15 amino acids. CDR3 protein: CASSTFLWDRETQYF. The CDR3 coding sequence is TGTGCCAGCAGCACTTTCCTCTGGGATCGGGAGACCCAGTACTTC.